These 8 T cell receptor beta chains were all obtained from the same sample, sequenced in a study of T cells in localized non-small cell lung cancer. Profiling relied on immunoSEQ multiplex PCR, and the TCRdb table lists in-frame clones only, not all of them. The table includes about 4,800 clones, roughly 30% detected once. Material: lung tumor tissue, obtained before any cancer treatment. The receptor set was obtained from a man between 35 and 75 years old with stage II lung adenocarcinoma.

In its sample, this clone ranks as medium-sized (0.01 to 0.1%). The chain is built from TRBV11-3 and TRBJ2-2; 7 nucleotides match TRBD2. V gave up 3 bases and J gave up 4 bases; unmatched junction bases: 8. The CDR3 has 16 amino acids. CDR1 and CDR2 (germline): SGHNT, YENEEA. CDR3 protein: CASSFGGSIGTGELFF. The CDR3 DNA reads as TGTGCCAGCAGCTTCGGCGGGAGTATTGGCACCGGGGAGCTGTTTTTT.

In this sample, this clone turned up a few times. The gene calls are TRBV9 and TRBJ1-2, with D unresolved. V lost 5 bases and J 6 bases, leaving 20 bases between the germline ends. The CDR3 length is 15 residues. Germline values: CDR1 SGDLS, CDR2 YYNGEE. The CDR3 loop is CASSERVVPPHGYTF. The CDR3 coding sequence is TGTGCCAGCAGTGAAAGAGTAGTTCCCCCACATGGCTACACCTTC.

The chain has TRBV7-6 and TRBJ2-3, with 15 bases fitting TRBD2. Germline V gene lookup returns CDR1 SGHVS and CDR2 FNYEAQ. Losses at the gene ends were 5 bases for V and 2 bases for J; bases not matched to a gene: 11. This CDR3 is 19 amino acids long. The CDR3 spells CASSRLQGLAGGLTDTQYF. CDR3 sequence (DNA): TGTGCCAGCAGCCGCCTTCAGGGACTAGCGGGAGGACTCACAGATACGCAGTATTTT. Using reference TRBV7-6 and TRBJ2-3 for the parts outside the CDR3, the full variable domain is GAGVSQSPRYKVTKRGQDVALRCDPISGHVSLYWYRQALGQGPEFLTYFNYEAQQDKSGLPNDRFSAERPEGSISTLTIQRTEQRDSAMYRCASSRLQGLAGGLTDTQYFGPGTRLTVL.

V is TRBV6-8 and J is TRBJ1-1, with TRBD1 matching 8 bases. V trimming: 5 bases; J trimming: 1 base; junction bases outside the gene matches: 6. From germline, CDR1 is MNHGY and CDR2 SAAAGT. The CDR3 spans 15 residues. The CDR3 reads CASSLTGQGNTEAFF. The CDR3 bases are TGTGCCAGCAGTCTTACCGGACAGGGGAACACTGAAGCTTTCTTT.

The chain links TRBV19 to TRBJ2-2; D is perhaps TRBD2 (6 bases). Germline loops: CDR1 LNHDA, CDR2 SQIVND (reference sequence). This CDR3 region has 16 residues. Trimming shortened V by 3 bases and J by 4 bases, and 15 bases separated the two germline ends. This CDR3 reads CASSMFGGEGTGELFF. DNA for the CDR3: TGTGCCAGTAGTATGTTCGGGGGAGAGGGCACCGGGGAGCTGTTTTTT.

Concerning this clone: One junction end disagrees with the germline gene, perhaps due to a read error. The genes are TRBV6-8 and TRBJ2-1; no firm D call. The CDR3 sequence is 13 residues long. Germline V lookup: CDR1 MNHGY, CDR2 SAAAGT. CDR3 amino acids: CASSLLSSNEQFF. CDR3 sequence (DNA): TGTGCCAGCAGTTTACTGTCCTCCAATGAGCAGTTCTTC.

This clone was detected a few times. This sequence joins TRBV11-3 and TRBJ1-3, with 10 nucleotides matching TRBD1. The length of the CDR3 is 15 residues. Germline trimming cut 3 bases from V and 8 bases from J; bases unmatched to any gene: 7. CDR1 and CDR2 from the germline V gene are SGHNT and YENEEA. CDR3 sequence: CASSLGTGARDTIYF. DNA of the CDR3: TGTGCCAGCAGCTTGGGGACAGGGGCTAGGGACACCATATATTTT.

This clone was recorded a few times. The chain links TRBV11-1 to TRBJ2-4; a possible D gene is TRBD1 (6 bases). The germline V and J ends were trimmed by 6 bases and 1 base, with 10 bases remaining between them. In germline, CDR1 is SGHAT, CDR2 FQDESV (reference sequence). The CDR3 contains 14 residues. The CDR3 bases are TGTGCCAGCAGTCAGCAGGGGGCCAAAAACATTCAGTACTTC. Its translation: CASSQQGAKNIQYF.